Below are 25 T cell receptor beta chains sequenced from a single sample in a study of T cells in Graves' hyperthyroidism and ophthalmopathy. Amplification targeted TCR beta CDR3 regions from RNA transcripts. TCR CDR3 underwent first-round RT-PCR with the HTBI primer set. TCRdb re-called the multiplex PCR reads with MiXCR, one entry per CDR3 protein. Found here are approximately 300,000 distinct CDR3 sequences, over 15% of them singletons; the top ten hold over 50%. The sample consisted of blood. These receptor sequences come from a woman aged 60-75 years with Graves' ophthalmopathy.

This clonotype was seen a handful of times. V usage is TRBV3-1 and J usage is TRBJ1-3; TRBD1 matches at 7 bases. V lost 3 bases to trimming and J lost 3 bases; unmatched junction nucleotides: 5. The germline CDR1 and CDR2 sequences are LGHDT and YNNKEL (reference sequence). The CDR3 has 15 residues. The CDR3 coding sequence is TGTGCCAGCAGCCATAACCGACAGGGTGGAAACACCATATATTTT. Residues: CASSHNRQGGNTIYF.

This clonotype was observed many times. The J gene is TRBJ2-5, the V gene TRBV30; D is perhaps TRBD2 (7 bases). The length of the CDR3 is 15 residues. Trimming pared 7 bases from V and 7 bases from J, leaving 25 bases between. Germline V CDR1 and CDR2: GTSNPN, SVGIG (reference sequence). The CDR3 loop is CAFGKGHGGPGTQYF. Here the CDR3 DNA reads TGTGCCTTTGGCAAGGGCCACGGGGGGCCGGGGACCCAGTACTTC.

This clonotype was found many times. The rearrangement joins TRBV6-1 to TRBJ1-1; a possible D gene is TRBD1 (5 bases). Germline CDR1 reads MNHNS; CDR2 reads SASEGT. Trimming took off 6 bases at V and 0 bases at J, with 11 bases between the two ends. This CDR3 is 14 amino acids long. The CDR3 sequence is CASRAGTLNTEAFF. In nucleotides, the CDR3 is TGTGCCAGCAGGGCCGGGACGCTGAACACTGAAGCTTTCTTT.

The table lists this clonotype with a few counts. The rearrangement uses TRBV15 and TRBJ2-3; TRBD1 matches at 11 bases. V shed 1 base and J 4 bases; nucleotides not matched to a gene: 4. The germline CDR1 and CDR2 sequences are LNHNV and YYDKDF (reference sequence). The CDR3 length is 16 residues. The CDR3 DNA is TGTGCCACCAGCAGAGGGGACAGGGGGACCGCAGATACGCAGTATTTT. Amino acid sequence: CATSRGDRGTADTQYF.

This clonotype was counted many times. The chain is built from TRBV3-1 and TRBJ2-1; D is possibly TRBD2 (5 bases). Per germline, CDR1 LGHDT and CDR2 YNNKEL (reference sequence). The length of the CDR3 is 16 residues. Trimming removed 0 bases at V and 8 bases at J, with 17 bases between. This CDR3 reads CASSQDVGEEADEQFF. For the CDR3, the DNA is TGTGCCAGCAGCCAAGATGTCGGCGAGGAGGCGGATGAGCAGTTCTTC.

For this clonotype: Mismatch with germline at one junction end may stem from a read error. V and J are TRBV13 and TRBJ2-1; D assignment may be TRBD1 or TRBD2 (5 bases each). This CDR3 is built from 15 residues. Germline loops: CDR1 PRHDT, CDR2 FYEKMQ (reference sequence). The CDR3 sequence: CASSNRDGHYNEQSF. The CDR3 DNA follows: TGTGCCAGCAGCAACCGGGACGGACACTACAATGAGCAGTCCTTC. Variable domain in full (rest from reference TRBV13 and TRBJ2-1): AAGVIQSPRHLIKEKRETATLKCYPIPRHDTVYWYQQGPGQDPQFLISFYEKMQSDKGSIPDRFSAQQFSDYHSELNMSSLELGDSALYFCASSNRDGHYNEQSFGPGTRLTVL.

This clonotype was seen a few times. In DNA form, the CDR3 reads TGTGCCAGTAGCCCACACGGGACTAGCGGGGGGTGGGGCGAGCAGTTCTTC. It yields the protein CASSPHGTSGGWGEQFF. V is TRBV19 and J is TRBJ2-1, with TRBD2 matching 15 bases. V trimming: 6 bases; J trimming: 10 bases; junction bases outside the gene matches: 13. The germline CDR1 and CDR2 sequences are LNHDA and SQIVND (reference sequence). The CDR3 has 17 amino acids.

The chain couples TRBV11-2 to TRBJ2-1, with 8 positions matching TRBD2. CDR3 length: 15 amino acids. The trim removed 2 bases at V and 5 bases at J, leaving 5 bases unmatched. Germline V gene lookup returns CDR1 SGHAT and CDR2 FQNNGV. The CDR3 reads CASSLPGLGNNEQFF. The CDR3 region has the DNA TGTGCCAGCAGCTTACCGGGACTAGGGAACAATGAGCAGTTCTTC.

The rearrangement uses TRBV6-1 and TRBJ2-7; D gene unclear. CDR3 length: 14 amino acids. Germline lookup yields CDR1 MNHNS and CDR2 SASEGT. V shed 6 bases and J shed 6 bases, with 18 bases lying between them. The CDR3 nucleotides read TGTGCCAGCAGACAAACCGGATCCACTGCCGAGCAGTACTTC. It specifies CASRQTGSTAEQYF.

This clonotype was observed a handful of times. CDR3 sequence reads: CASSPIQGQGSAYEQYF. CDR3 DNA: TGTGCCAGCAGCCCCATCCAAGGACAGGGGAGTGCCTACGAGCAGTACTTC. The chain uses TRBV4-2 and TRBJ2-7; TRBD1 matches at 9 bases. Germline values: CDR1 LGHNA, CDR2 YNFKEQ. The CDR3 is 17 amino acids. The J segment lost 2 bases and the V segment lost 4 bases, leaving 12 bases of the junction unmatched.

The J gene is TRBJ1-6, the V gene TRBV7-2, with D possibly matching TRBD1 (6 bases). Per germline, CDR1 SGHTA and CDR2 FQGNSA. The CDR3 contains 14 residues. V shed 1 base and J shed 9 bases, with 10 bases lying between them. CDR3 sequence reads: CASSLGGGGSPLHF. The CDR3 DNA follows: TGTGCCAGCAGCTTAGGGGGGGGCGGTTCACCCCTCCACTTT.

The V call is TRBV2, the J call TRBJ2-5, with D perhaps TRBD2 (7 bases). Deletions cut 7 bases from V and 1 base from J, with 16 bases between. The CDR3 has 15 residues. The germline gives CDR1 SNHLY, CDR2 FYNNEI. The CDR3 coding sequence is TGTGCCAGCATCGAAAGGGGGGGGCCCCAAGAGACCCAGTACTTC. Encoded protein: CASIERGGPQETQYF.

This rearrangement joins TRBV18 to TRBJ1-5, with 7 nucleotides matching TRBD1. Germline V gene sequence: CDR1 KGHSH, CDR2 LQKENI. The V segment lost 5 bases and the J segment 3 bases; nucleotides outside the gene matches: 7. CDR3 size: 15 residues. The CDR3 here is CASSDGTASNQPQHF. The DNA of the CDR3 is TGTGCCAGCTCAGACGGGACAGCCTCCAATCAGCCCCAGCATTTT.

This clonotype was detected ten times or more. The rearrangement joins TRBV6-1 to TRBJ2-2; D call uncertain. CDR3 length equals 14 residues. The V gene lost 10 bases and the J gene lost 2 bases, with 14 bases spanning the gap. Germline V gene lookup returns CDR1 MNHNS and CDR2 SASEGT. The CDR3 here is CATTSPYNTGELFF. The CDR3 nucleotides are TGTGCCACCACCTCGCCGTACAACACCGGGGAGCTGTTTTTT.

V usage is TRBV6-5 and J usage is TRBJ1-4, with D perhaps matching TRBD1 (6 bases). CDR1 and CDR2 from the germline V gene are MNHEY and SVGAGI. V was clipped by 2 bases and J by 10 bases, with 17 bases between them. The CDR3 has 15 amino acids. The CDR3 sequence is CASSYPGAGRGKLFF. For the CDR3, the DNA is TGTGCCAGCAGTTACCCAGGGGCGGGAAGGGGAAAACTGTTTTTT.

In this sample, this clonotype turned up many times. J is TRBJ1-2 and V is TRBV6-1, with D possibly TRBD1 on 5 matching bases. In germline, CDR1 is MNHNS, CDR2 SASEGT. Trimming took 7 bases from V and 8 from J, leaving 23 bases between them. The CDR3 has 15 residues. CDR3 protein: CASNPTSGGAGGYTF. CDR3 in DNA: TGTGCCAGCAACCCCACGAGTGGAGGGGCGGGAGGCTACACCTTC.

The sample holds a few counts of this clonotype. The chain links TRBV10-3 to TRBJ1-5; TRBD1 might be the D (5 bases). Trimming shortened V by 0 bases and J by 7 bases, and 13 bases separated the two germline ends. Per the germline V gene, CDR1 is ENHRY and CDR2 is SYGVKD. The length of the CDR3 is 15 residues. CDR3 coding DNA: TGTGCCATCAGTGAGTCGGGGGACGACAGCCAGCCCCAGCATTTT. It translates to CAISESGDDSQPQHF.

This clonotype has a handful of counts. J is TRBJ2-7 and V is TRBV4-1; D remains unclear. Germline lookup yields CDR1 MGHRA and CDR2 YSYEKL. CDR3 size: 13 residues. With 4 bases removed from V and 2 bases from J, the gap between germline ends came to 9 bases. The CDR3: CASSLGDTYEQYF. The CDR3 DNA reads as TGCGCCAGCAGCCTAGGAGACACCTACGAGCAGTACTTC.

This clonotype has a count of ten or more. The chain joins TRBV30 to TRBJ1-2; D perhaps matches TRBD1 (6 bases). The CDR3 runs 14 residues. V was pared by 2 bases and J by 2 bases, with 12 bases between. Per germline, CDR1 GTSNPN and CDR2 SVGIG (reference sequence). The CDR3 protein is CAWSRDNRNYGYTF. CDR3 nucleotide sequence: TGTGCCTGGAGTCGGGACAACAGAAACTATGGCTACACCTTC.

This clonotype was counted ten times or more. This chain uses TRBV7-2 with TRBJ1-6, with no clear D. Germline CDR1 reads SGHTA; CDR2 reads FQGNSA. The CDR3 sequence is 16 residues long. V lost 5 bases, J lost 9 bases, and 20 bases lay in between. This CDR3 reads CASSPNVSNLGSPLHF. DNA for the CDR3: TGTGCCAGCAGCCCCAACGTGAGCAACCTGGGTTCACCCCTCCACTTT.

The rearrangement uses TRBV7-2 and TRBJ2-5; a possible D gene is TRBD2 (5 bases). V lost 3 bases and J lost 5, with 13 bases in between. The germline V gene encodes CDR1 SGHTA and CDR2 FQGNSA. This CDR3 contains 14 residues. The CDR3 region has the DNA TGTGCCAGCAGCTTTCGGGAACCGGCGGAGACCCAGTACTTC. Amino acids: CASSFREPAETQYF. The whole variable domain, remainder taken from reference TRBV7-2 and TRBJ2-5, is GAGVSQSPSNKVTEKGKDVELRCDPISGHTALYWYRQSLGQGLEFLIYFQGNSAPDKSGLPSDRFSAERTGGSVSTLTIQRTQQEDSAVYLCASSFREPAETQYFGPGTRLLVL.

This clonotype was recorded at least ten times. The chain carries TRBV5-1 and TRBJ1-2; maybe TRBD1 (5 bases). The V end was cut by 0 bases, the J end by 4 bases, with 13 bases between. Germline CDR1 and CDR2: SGHRS and YFSETQ. The CDR3 covers 15 residues. CDR3 amino acids: CASSLDVTGVYGYTF. For the CDR3, the DNA is TGCGCCAGCAGCTTGGACGTTACGGGGGTCTATGGCTACACCTTC.

The chain links TRBV11-2 to TRBJ1-2; the match to TRBD1 covers 7 bases. The germline CDR1 and CDR2 sequences are SGHAT and FQNNGV. After removal of 2 bases from V and 4 bases from J, the junction contained 4 bases not matched to a gene. The CDR3 totals 14 residues. CDR3 nucleotide sequence: TGTGCCAGCAGCTTAACTCCAGGGGGCTATGGCTACACCTTC. Translated: CASSLTPGGYGYTF.

J is TRBJ1-3 and V is TRBV19; no firm D call. Trimming shortened V by 7 bases and J by 10 bases, and 20 bases separated the two germline ends. This CDR3 has 14 residues. The germline CDR1 and CDR2 sequences are LNHDA and SQIVND (reference sequence). The DNA for the CDR3 is TGTGCCAGTATACCTGATGGGAGGTCCGATACCATATATTTT. This encodes CASIPDGRSDTIYF.

The V call is TRBV19, the J call TRBJ2-7; D is ambiguous. This CDR3 comprises 14 residues. V shed 5 bases and J shed 6 bases, with 17 bases lying between them. CDR1 and CDR2 (germline): LNHDA, SQIVND (reference sequence). The CDR3: CASSPSRISSEQYF. The DNA for the CDR3 is TGTGCCAGTAGTCCTTCTAGGATTTCTAGCGAGCAGTACTTC.